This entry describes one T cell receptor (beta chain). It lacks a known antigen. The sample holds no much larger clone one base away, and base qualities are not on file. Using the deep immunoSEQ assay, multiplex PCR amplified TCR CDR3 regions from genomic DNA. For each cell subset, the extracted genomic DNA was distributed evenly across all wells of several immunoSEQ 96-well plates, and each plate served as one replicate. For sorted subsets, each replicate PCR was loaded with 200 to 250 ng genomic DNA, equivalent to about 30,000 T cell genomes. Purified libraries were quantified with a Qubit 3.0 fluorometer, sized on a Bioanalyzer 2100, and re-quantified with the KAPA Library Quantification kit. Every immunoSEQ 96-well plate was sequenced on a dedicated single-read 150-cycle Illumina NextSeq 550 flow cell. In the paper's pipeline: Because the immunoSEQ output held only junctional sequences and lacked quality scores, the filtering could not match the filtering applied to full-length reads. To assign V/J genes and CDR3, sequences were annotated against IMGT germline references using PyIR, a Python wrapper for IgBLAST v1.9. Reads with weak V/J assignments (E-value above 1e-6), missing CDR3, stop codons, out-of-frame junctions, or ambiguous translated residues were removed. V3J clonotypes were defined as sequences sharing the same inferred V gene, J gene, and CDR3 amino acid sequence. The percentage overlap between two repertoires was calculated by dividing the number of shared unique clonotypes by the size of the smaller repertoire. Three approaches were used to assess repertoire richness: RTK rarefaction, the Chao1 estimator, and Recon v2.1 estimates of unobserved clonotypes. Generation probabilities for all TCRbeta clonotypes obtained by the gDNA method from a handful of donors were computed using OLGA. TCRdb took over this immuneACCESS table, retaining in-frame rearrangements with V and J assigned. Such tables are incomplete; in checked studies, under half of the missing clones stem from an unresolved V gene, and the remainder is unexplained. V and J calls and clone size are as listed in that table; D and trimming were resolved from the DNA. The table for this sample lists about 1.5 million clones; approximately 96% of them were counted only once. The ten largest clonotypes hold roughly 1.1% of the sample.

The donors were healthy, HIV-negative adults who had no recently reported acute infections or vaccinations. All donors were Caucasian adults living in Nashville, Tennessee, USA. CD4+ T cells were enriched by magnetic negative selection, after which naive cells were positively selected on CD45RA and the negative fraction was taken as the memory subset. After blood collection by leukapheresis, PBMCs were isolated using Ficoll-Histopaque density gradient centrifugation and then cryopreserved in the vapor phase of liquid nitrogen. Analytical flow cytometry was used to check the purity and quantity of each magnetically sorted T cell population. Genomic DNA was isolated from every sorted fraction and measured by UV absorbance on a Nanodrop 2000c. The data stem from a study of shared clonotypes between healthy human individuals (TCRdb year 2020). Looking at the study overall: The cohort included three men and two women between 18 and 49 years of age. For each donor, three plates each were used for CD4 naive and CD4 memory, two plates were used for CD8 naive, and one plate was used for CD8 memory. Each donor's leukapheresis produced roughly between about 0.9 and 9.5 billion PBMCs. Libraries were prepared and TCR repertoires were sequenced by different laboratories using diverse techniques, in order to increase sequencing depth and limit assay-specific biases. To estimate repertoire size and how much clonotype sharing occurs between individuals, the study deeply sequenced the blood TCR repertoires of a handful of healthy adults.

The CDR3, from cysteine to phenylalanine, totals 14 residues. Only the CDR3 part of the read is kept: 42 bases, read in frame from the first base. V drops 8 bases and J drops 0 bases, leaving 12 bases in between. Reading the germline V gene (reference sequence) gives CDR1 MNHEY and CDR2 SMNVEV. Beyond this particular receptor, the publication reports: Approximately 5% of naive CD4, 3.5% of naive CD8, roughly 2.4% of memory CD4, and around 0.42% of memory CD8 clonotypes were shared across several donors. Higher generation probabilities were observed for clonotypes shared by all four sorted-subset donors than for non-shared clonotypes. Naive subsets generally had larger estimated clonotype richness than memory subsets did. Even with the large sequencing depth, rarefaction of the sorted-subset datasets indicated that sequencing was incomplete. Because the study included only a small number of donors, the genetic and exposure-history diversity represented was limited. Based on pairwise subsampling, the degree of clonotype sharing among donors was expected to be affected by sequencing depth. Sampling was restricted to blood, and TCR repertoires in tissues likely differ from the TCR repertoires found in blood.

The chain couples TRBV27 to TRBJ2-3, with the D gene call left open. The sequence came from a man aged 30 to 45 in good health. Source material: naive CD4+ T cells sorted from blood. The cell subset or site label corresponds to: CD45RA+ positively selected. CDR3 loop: CASRMGRSTDTQYF. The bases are TGTGCCAGCCGTATGGGCAGGAGCACAGATACGCAGTATTTT.